The present T cell receptor beta chain was sequenced within a study of T cells in Graves' hyperthyroidism and ophthalmopathy (dated by TCRdb to the late 2010s). For the study in its entirety: Peripheral blood samples were taken at the time of initial diagnosis, prior to any treatment. The paper reports TCR Vbeta CDR3 sequencing of roughly 140 peripheral blood samples: under 45 ophthalmopathy, roughly 80 hyperthyroidism and approximately 17 progressor patients. Prospective prediction of ophthalmopathy was tested in an independent validation cohort of 18 hyperthyroidism patients and roughly 16 patients who later progressed to ophthalmopathy. The 85 to 100 discovery patients were divided at random into training and test sets in a 7:3 ratio. In addition, the study compared T-cell repertoires in thyroid tissue and in blood from six Graves' hyperthyroidism patients. TCR V-J signatures able to tell the groups apart were searched for in a discovery cohort of 100 or so patients, of whom more than 40 had Graves' ophthalmopathy and around 57 had stable Graves' hyperthyroidism. After sampling, hyperthyroidism patients received methimazole starting at 30 mg daily, and ophthalmopathy patients received high-dose intravenous methylprednisolone. What the work shows at the level of the full study, not this receptor alone: During validation, the model predicted progression to ophthalmopathy a median of roughly six months ahead of onset, with around 65% sensitivity and 72.22% specificity. In cross-validation, a model built on a 13 V-J signature told ophthalmopathy apart from stable hyperthyroidism with 87.88% sensitivity and roughly 81% specificity, and in testing the same model reached 80%/75%. No statistical method was used to set the sample size in advance, and investigators knew the group allocation. Most expanded thyroid clonotypes (frequency above 0.001) were also detected in blood, a finding suggesting that blood repertoires may reflect thyroid immune responses.

TCR beta CDR3 regions were amplified from RNA transcripts. The TCR CDR3 was subjected to a first round of RT-PCR using the HTBI primer set and the Qiagen OneStep RT-PCR kit. A second multiplex PCR round built the libraries, followed by size selection and purification. Sequencing of the libraries was done on an Illumina HiSeq2000 using paired-end 100 bp reads. On the authors' methods: SOAPnuke was used to process the raw data, with reads discarded if the reads contained adapters or uncalled bases, had a mean Phred below 15, or lacked an exact constant-primer or identifier match. High-quality paired reads were merged using COPE v1.2.5, and each unique nucleotide sequence was defined as a clonotype. MiTCR v1.1 was used to align the clonotypes against IMGT TRBV, TRBD and TRBJ reference segments. The analysis included only V-J combinations with a frequency above 0.0001, which together covered around 99% of the repertoires. The TCS score was defined as the ratio of F50 (clonal expansion) to E x V (chaos), calculated using BLOSUM62-based TCRdist between CDR3 peptides within each V-J. Welch's t-statistics and random forest reduced just over 500 V-J features to 13, which were used in a naive Bayes classifier (R e1071). The public sequencing data were trimmed at Q25 with fastp and processed into clonotypes with MiXCR by TCRdb, which kept only in-frame beta chains. Rows are unified per CDR3 protein, each entry keeping the most common DNA and genes. TCRdb's processing, not the study's, gives the V and J calls here. The sample yields about 740,000 distinct CDR3 sequences; around 15% were counted once. Of the sample, roughly 10% falls within the top ten clones.

Stable Graves' hyperthyroidism was defined as no progression to ophthalmopathy during 18 months of follow-up. Hyperthyroidism patients were newly diagnosed, with disease duration under 2 months, and aged 18 to 65 years. Patients with uncontrolled infections, other autoimmune diseases, pregnancy or lactation were excluded. Clinical symptoms, serum thyroxine and TRAb, thyroid ultrasound, and orbital computed tomography formed the basis for the diagnoses. PBMCs were isolated from 8 to 10 ml of fresh peripheral blood by Ficoll-Paque density gradient centrifugation. Trizol reagent was used to extract total RNA, and RNA quality was then checked on an Agilent 2100 Bioanalyzer. Measured from the cysteine to the phenylalanine, the CDR3 is 13 residues long. Only the CDR3 DNA stays, 39 bases, in frame from base 1. At the junction V is shortened by 3 bases and J by 6 bases, with 11 bases in between. This clonotype has ten or more counts. The antigen it recognizes is unknown. Base qualities are not at hand, and no much larger clone is one base apart.

What was sequenced was blood. This clonotype was sampled from a woman aged 18-29 years with Graves' hyperthyroidism. The rearranged chain carries TRBV12-3 or TRBV12-4 and TRBJ1-1; no D gene is confidently identified. The CDR3 region reads CASSFILEPEAFF. Read as DNA, the sequence is TGTGCCAGCAGTTTTATTTTGGAGCCTGAAGCTTTCTTT.